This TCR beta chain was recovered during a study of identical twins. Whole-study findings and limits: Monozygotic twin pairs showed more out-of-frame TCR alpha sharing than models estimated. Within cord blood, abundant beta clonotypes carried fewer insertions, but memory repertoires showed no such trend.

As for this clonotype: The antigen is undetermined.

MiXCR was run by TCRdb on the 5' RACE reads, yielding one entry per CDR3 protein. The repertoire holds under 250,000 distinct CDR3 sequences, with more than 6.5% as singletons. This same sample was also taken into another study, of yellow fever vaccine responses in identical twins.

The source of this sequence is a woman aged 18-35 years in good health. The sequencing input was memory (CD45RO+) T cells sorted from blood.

The CDR3 here is CASSRGQTGNTIYF. CDR3 coding DNA: TGTGCCAGCAGCCGAGGACAAACAGGAAACACCATATATTTT. The V and J genes are TRBV7-9 and TRBJ1-3; tentatively, D is TRBD1 (5 bases). V was shortened by 5 bases and J by 4 bases, with 12 bases between the two germline ends. Looked up from germline, CDR1 is SEHNR and CDR2 is FQNEAQ (reference sequence). The CDR3 runs to 14 residues.